This section outlines one TCR beta chain sequence together with its context. The CDR3 runs 13 residues. Germline V gene data show CDR1 as MNHEY and CDR2 as SVGAGI. J lost 4 bases, V lost 5 bases, and 2 bases had no gene match. The source of the sample is a study of blood T cell repertoires in COVID-19. The wider study: The origin of the acute and convalescent COVID-19 samples was the United States, Italy and Spain. T cells, B-cell-depleted T cells, or PBMCs supplied cDNA or gDNA.

Authors' processing steps: Quantification of nucleated cells was approximated via reference gene primer amplification. TCRdb keeps only in-frame clones here, not all; method: immunoSEQ multiplex PCR. V, J and clone size derive from that table, while D and trimming were established from the DNA sequence. The sample lists approximately 81,000 clones, around nine tenths occurring once. The sequence came from a man aged 70 or older with active or convalescent COVID-19. The sample consisted of peripheral blood. This chain joins TRBV6-5 and TRBJ1-2; 9 nucleotides align to TRBD1. CDR3 in amino acids: CASSRTGAYGYTF. The CDR3 DNA sequence: TGTGCCAGCAGTCGGACAGGGGCCTATGGCTACACCTTC.